The T cell receptor (beta chain) under discussion was sequenced for a study of OX40 agonist ivuxolimab in advanced cancers. The table came from immunoSEQ multiplex PCR; TCRdb's copy has only in-frame clones and leaves some out. The table records tens of thousands of clones, roughly nine tenths of them present only once. After removal of 8 bases from V and 5 bases from J, the junction contained 13 bases not matched to a gene. Looked up from germline, CDR1 is MRHNA and CDR2 is SNTAGT. The CDR3 contains 16 residues. The TCR was taken from an adult with an advanced solid tumor such as melanoma, head and neck, liver or kidney cancer. The source material was CD4+ or CD8+ T cells sorted from blood, sampled in a trial of the OX40 agonist ivuxolimab. This chain joins TRBV6-4 and TRBJ2-5, with 11 nucleotides matching TRBD2. The CDR3 sequence: CASDHPLAGGGETQYF. The CDR3 nucleotides are TGTGCCAGCGACCACCCCCTAGCGGGGGGCGGCGAGACCCAGTACTTC.